The following is a TCR beta chain sequence with its context. Its antigen is not known. This sample stems from a study of T cells expressing NK-cell markers. Looking at the study overall: Investigators obtained TCR beta repertoires from sorted CD3+CD56+NKG2C+, CD3+CD56+NKG2C- and CD3+CD56-NKG2C+ T cells. Study-level findings and limits: Also leading the CD3+CD56-NKG2C+ fraction in a handful of donors were these clonotypes.

TCRdb re-called the 5' RACE reads and shows each CDR3 protein once, DNA omitted. In all, the sample yields about 400,000 distinct CDR3 sequences. There are 15 residues in the CDR3. Germline V gives CDR1 SGHRS, CDR2 YFSETQ. The sample consisted of blood T cells: a sorted CD56 or NKG2C T cell subset, CD4+ or CD8+ T cells, or bulk PBMC T cells (not recorded which). This chain joins TRBV5-1 and TRBJ2-2; TCRdb calls TRBD1, which cannot be checked without DNA. This clonotype was sampled from a woman in her fifties or sixties in good health. The chain's CDR3 is CASSSGTVLTGELFF.